One sample yielded the 14 T cell receptor beta chains listed below, sequenced in a study of blood T cell repertoires in COVID-19. Profiled with immunoSEQ multiplex PCR; TCRdb holds only in-frame clones, not every one. This sample yields roughly 180,000 clones, of which approximately 81% are seen a single time; around 18% belongs to the top ten. Sequencing was done on a sample of PBMCs or T cells enriched from blood (not recorded which). The source is a man aged 60 to 69 who had recovered from COVID-19.

The CDR3 coding sequence is TGTGCCACCAGCGACAGGGGGCATCGCAATCAGCCCCAGCATTTT. It yields the protein CATSDRGHRNQPQHF. This chain connects TRBV24-1 to TRBJ1-5, with TRBD1 matching 10 bases. The germline V gene encodes CDR1 KGHDR and CDR2 SFDVKD. This CDR3 region has 15 residues. Trimming took 7 bases from V and 2 from J; bases not matched to a gene: 4.

This chain joins TRBV19 and TRBJ1-5; perhaps TRBD1 as D (6 bases). The germline V gene encodes CDR1 LNHDA and CDR2 SQIVND (reference sequence). The CDR3 is made up of 17 amino acids. Trimming took 4 bases from V and 1 from J, leaving 17 bases between them. The CDR3 loop is CASSRGGGAQSNQPQHF. CDR3 bases: TGTGCCAGTAGTAGAGGAGGGGGGGCCCAAAGCAATCAGCCCCAGCATTTT.

This chain connects TRBV6-5 to TRBJ2-3; possible D gene TRBD2, 5 bases. The CDR3 loop spans 14 amino acids. In germline, CDR1 is MNHEY, CDR2 SVGAGI. Trimming pared 5 bases from V and 4 bases from J, leaving 13 bases between. CDR3 loop: CASSRRGEADTQYF. The CDR3 nucleotides read TGTGCCAGCAGTCGACGGGGTGAGGCAGATACGCAGTATTTT.

This rearrangement joins TRBV10-3 to TRBJ2-7; 8 nucleotides line up with TRBD1. V lost 2 bases, J lost 5 bases, and 8 bases stayed unmatched. The CDR3 spans 15 residues. Germline values: CDR1 ENHRY, CDR2 SYGVKD. The CDR3: CAISEANRGFNEQYF. CDR3 nucleotides: TGTGCCATCAGTGAGGCTAACAGGGGGTTCAACGAGCAGTACTTC.

The chain links TRBV3-1 (or the pseudogene TRBV3-2) to TRBJ2-7; 9 bases align to TRBD2. This CDR3 region has 15 residues. Germline V gene lookup returns CDR1 LGHDT and CDR2 YNNKEL (reference sequence). V lost 3 bases, J lost 3 bases, and 6 bases stayed unmatched. CDR3 in amino acids: CASSQAGGGVYEQYF. In nucleotides, the CDR3 is TGTGCCAGCAGCCAGGCCGGCGGGGGGGTCTACGAGCAGTACTTC.

The chain joins TRBV11-2 to TRBJ2-1; 7 bases agree with TRBD2. CDR1 is SGHAT, CDR2 FQNNGV, per germline. V shed 1 base, J shed 5 bases, and the junction held 2 bases outside the gene matches. CDR3 length equals 14 residues. As DNA, the CDR3 is TGTGCCAGCAGCTTAGCGGGGGGTCACAATGAGCAGTTCTTC. It yields the protein CASSLAGGHNEQFF.

The chain recombines TRBV5-1 with TRBJ2-7; TRBD2 aligns across 9 bases. The CDR3 covers 15 residues. Germline V gene lookup returns CDR1 SGHRS and CDR2 YFSETQ. After removal of 0 bases from V and 7 bases from J, the junction contained 8 bases not matched to a gene. The CDR3 loop reads CASSLDPGLAGEQYF. The CDR3 DNA reads as TGCGCCAGCAGCTTGGACCCGGGACTAGCAGGGGAGCAGTACTTC. Filled out from reference TRBV5-1 and TRBJ2-7, the complete variable domain reads KAGVTQTPRYLIKTRGQQVTLSCSPISGHRSVSWYQQTPGQGLQFLFEYFSETQRNKGNFPGRFSGRQFSNSRSEMNVSTLELGDSALYLCASSLDPGLAGEQYFGPGTRLTVT.

The V call is TRBV24-1, the J call TRBJ2-5, with TRBD1 as a possible D gene (5 bases). CDR3 length equals 15 residues. Per germline, CDR1 KGHDR and CDR2 SFDVKD. The V and J ends lost 7 bases and 1 base respectively, with 15 bases between them. The CDR3 loop reads CATSSHQGRQETQYF. CDR3 nucleotide sequence: TGTGCCACCAGCTCTCATCAGGGCCGCCAAGAGACCCAGTACTTC.

This chain uses TRBV9 with TRBJ2-1; perhaps TRBD2 as D (7 bases). The length of the CDR3 is 15 residues. Germline V lookup: CDR1 SGDLS, CDR2 YYNGEE. With 3 bases removed from V and 2 bases from J, the gap between germline ends came to 12 bases. The CDR3 DNA reads as TGTGCCAGCAGCGGAGGGGGGGAACCCTACAATGAGCAGTTCTTC. Its protein product is CASSGGGEPYNEQFF. The variable domain in full, completed from reference TRBV9 and TRBJ2-1, reads DSGVTQTPKHLITATGQRVTLRCSPRSGDLSVYWYQQSLDQGLQFLIQYYNGEERAKGNILERFSAQQFPDLHSELNLSSLELGDSALYFCASSGGGEPYNEQFFGPGTRLTVL.

The J gene is TRBJ1-4, the V gene TRBV19; TRBD1 aligns across 8 bases. The CDR3 extends over 14 amino acids. The V segment lost 6 bases and the J segment 8 bases; nucleotides outside the gene matches: 8. CDR1 LNHDA and CDR2 SQIVND come from the germline V gene (reference sequence). CDR3 residues: CASSPRQGQEKLFF. The CDR3 nucleotides are TGTGCCAGTAGCCCCCGACAGGGGCAAGAAAAACTGTTTTTT.

The chain links TRBV7-6 to TRBJ1-3; D gene ambiguous. The CDR3 is 13 residues long. Trimming removed 5 bases from V and 3 bases from J, with 8 bases in between. The germline V gene encodes CDR1 SGHVS and CDR2 FNYEAQ. CDR3 coding DNA: TGTGCCAGCAGCCTAAACGATGGAAACACCATATATTTT. The encoded protein is CASSLNDGNTIYF.

CDR3 region: CSVTGTGGGKTQYF. CDR3 DNA sequence: TGCAGCGTTACCGGGACAGGGGGCGGGAAGACCCAGTACTTC. The chain couples TRBV29-1 to TRBJ2-5; the match to TRBD1 covers 12 bases. CDR3 length: 14 amino acids. Unmatched junction bases numbered 7, after V lost 5 bases and J lost 6 bases. Germline CDR1 and CDR2: SQVTM and ANQGSEA.

The chain recombines TRBV19 with TRBJ1-5, with D tentatively TRBD1 (6 bases). Looked up from germline, CDR1 is LNHDA and CDR2 is SQIVND (reference sequence). The CDR3 sequence is 13 residues long. V lost 6 bases and J lost 5, with 11 bases in between. DNA for the CDR3: TGTGCCAGTAGGACGACAGGTTATCAGCCCCAGCATTTT. Translated, it gives CASRTTGYQPQHF.

The chain has TRBV27 and TRBJ2-3, with 13 bases aligning to TRBD2. J gave up 0 bases and V 5 bases, and 8 bases lay outside the gene matches. Germline values: CDR1 MNHEY, CDR2 SMNVEV (reference sequence). This CDR3 has 18 amino acids. The CDR3 DNA is TGTGCCAGCAGTCCCACGGGACTAGCGGGATTAAGCACAGATACGCAGTATTTT. This sequence encodes CASSPTGLAGLSTDTQYF.